This TCR beta chain was sequenced during a study of cytomegalovirus exposure and HLA in healthy donors. Broader study findings: Most sequenced TCRs were rare (though some public TCRs occurred in many donors).

Measured with immunoSEQ multiplex PCR; TCRdb has only the in-frame clones, and not every one. The sample records over 60,000 clones, roughly 95% being singletons. A remark on this clone: Its specificity is not known.

This CDR3 is 16 amino acids long. The source of this sequence is a woman aged 18-29 years in good health and CMV-seropositive. Sequenced material: PBMCs. The rearrangement links TRBV21-1 to TRBJ2-7; the table's D gene call, TRBD1, was not cross checked with the DNA. TRBV21-1 represents a pseudogene. The CDR3 is CASSKVGDKSSYEQYF. Written as DNA, the CDR3 is TGTGCCAGCAGCAAAGTGGGGGACAAAAGCTCCTACGAGCAGTACTTC.